The 14 T cell receptor beta chains in this list originate from one sample, sequenced in a study of cytomegalovirus exposure and HLA in healthy donors. Both 60 Vbeta primers and 13 Jbeta primers went into the PCR. The table came from immunoSEQ multiplex PCR; TCRdb's copy has only in-frame clones and leaves some out. Of about 98,000 clones detected, under 75% appear once; the ten largest clones hold over 2%. Sample: PBMCs. Source of these receptors: a man aged 50-60 years in good health and CMV-seronegative.

The chain carries TRBV28 and TRBJ2-5; D is perhaps TRBD1 (6 bases). TRBJ2-7 matches the DNA end more closely, so the J call is doubtful. The CDR3 has 15 residues. Germline-derived CDR1 and CDR2 are MDHEN and SYDVKM. The CDR3 sequence: CASSLIVTGSYEQYF. CDR3 DNA sequence: TGTGCCAGCAGTTTGATAGTAACAGGGTCCTACGAGCAGTACTTC.

This clone occurred a few times. J is TRBJ1-5 and V is TRBV5-1; D gene unclear. Germline V gene sequence: CDR1 SGHRS, CDR2 YFSETQ. The ends were cut back, 2 bases at V and 3 bases at J, with 9 bases in the middle. This CDR3 has 14 residues. CDR3 sequence reads: CASSFDGDNQPQHF. CDR3 in DNA: TGCGCCAGCAGCTTTGACGGAGACAATCAGCCCCAGCATTTT.

In this sample, this clone turned up a few times. The chain combines TRBV9 with TRBJ1-1, with D possibly matching TRBD1 (5 bases). CDR3 length equals 14 residues. Germline loops: CDR1 SGDLS, CDR2 YYNGEE. V was clipped by 5 bases and J by 3 bases, with 14 bases between them. CDR3 DNA: TGTGCCAGCAGAGGTACCTCAGGGTACACTGAAGCTTTCTTT. This translates into CASRGTSGYTEAFF.

This clone turned up a few times. This sequence joins TRBV5-1 and TRBJ2-7, with 7 bases identical to TRBD1. Germline V gene data show CDR1 as SGHRS and CDR2 as YFSETQ. There are 18 residues in the CDR3. Germline trimming cut 1 base from V and 0 bases from J; bases unmatched to any gene: 13. Here the CDR3 reads CASSLSIGGAEFSYEQYF. In DNA form, the CDR3 reads TGCGCCAGCAGCTTGTCGATAGGGGGCGCAGAGTTCTCCTACGAGCAGTACTTC.

This clone was counted a few times. The V and J genes are TRBV7-9 and TRBJ2-5; D gene uncertain. V was cut by 5 bases and J by 3 bases, with 10 bases left in between. CDR1 and CDR2 from the germline V gene are SEHNR and FQNEAQ (reference sequence). There are 13 residues in the CDR3. CDR3 sequence: CASSRGPKETQYF. As DNA, the CDR3 is TGTGCCAGCAGCCGCGGCCCCAAAGAGACCCAGTACTTC. Complete variable domain (other parts from reference TRBV7-9 and TRBJ2-5): DTGVSQNPRHKITKRGQNVTFRCDPISEHNRLYWYRQTLGQGPEFLTYFQNEAQLEKSRLLSDRFSAERPKGSFSTLEIQRTEQGDSAMYLCASSRGPKETQYFGPGTRLLVL.

This chain uses TRBV6-1 with TRBJ1-2; TRBD1 matches at 11 bases. This CDR3 is 15 amino acids long. Germline values: CDR1 MNHNS, CDR2 SASEGT. With 2 bases clipped from V and 8 bases from J, the junction kept 7 bases outside the gene matches. The CDR3 loop is CASSESGQGARGYTF. CDR3 DNA: TGTGCCAGCAGTGAATCCGGACAGGGGGCTAGGGGCTACACCTTC.

The V and J genes are TRBV9 and TRBJ2-7; D remains unclear. From germline, CDR1 is SGDLS and CDR2 YYNGEE. V was clipped by 0 bases and J by 7 bases, with 17 bases between them. This CDR3 is 15 amino acids long. In DNA form, the CDR3 reads TGTGCCAGCAGCGTAGGGGCGTTCCGGTCGGTGGAGCAGTACTTC. Its translation: CASSVGAFRSVEQYF.

This sequence joins TRBV28 and TRBJ1-1; TRBD1 might be the D (6 bases). The V end was cut by 3 bases, the J end by 6 bases, with 11 bases between. This CDR3 has 13 residues. Germline CDR1 MDHEN, CDR2 SYDVKM. The CDR3 sequence is CASSFQGRAEAFF. In DNA, the CDR3 is TGTGCCAGCAGTTTCCAGGGGAGGGCTGAAGCTTTCTTT.

The V and J genes are TRBV18 and TRBJ1-1; D is unclear. V dropped 4 bases and J dropped 5 bases, with 14 bases sitting between them. Per the germline V gene, CDR1 is KGHSH and CDR2 is LQKENI. There are 14 residues in the CDR3. The CDR3 nucleotides are TGTGCCAGCTCACTTACCAGCGAGAGAACTGAAGCTTTCTTT. It is translated as CASSLTSERTEAFF. Complete variable domain (other parts from reference TRBV18 and TRBJ1-1): NAGVMQNPRHLVRRRGQEARLRCSPMKGHSHVYWYRQLPEEGLKFMVYLQKENIIDESGMPKERFSAEFPKEGPSILRIQQVVRGDSAAYFCASSLTSERTEAFFGQGTRLTVV.

This chain uses TRBV19 with TRBJ1-6; perhaps TRBD1 as D (5 bases). Trimming stripped 5 bases from V and 6 bases from J, with 8 bases between. The CDR3 spans 13 residues. Germline CDR1 LNHDA, CDR2 SQIVND (reference sequence). The CDR3 DNA sequence: TGTGCCAGTAGTCGCGACAGTAATTCACCCCTCCACTTT. Amino acid sequence: CASSRDSNSPLHF.

V and J are TRBV19 and TRBJ2-7; 7 bases are a match to TRBD1. This CDR3 spans 15 amino acids. Germline CDR1 and CDR2: LNHDA and SQIVND (reference sequence). Germline trimming cut 4 bases from V and 6 bases from J; bases unmatched to any gene: 12. CDR3 in DNA: TGTGCCAGTAGTACGCGAAGGGACAGTGTTGGCGAGCAGTACTTC. It specifies CASSTRRDSVGEQYF. Complete variable domain (other parts from reference TRBV19 and TRBJ2-7): DGGITQSPKYLFRKEGQNVTLSCEQNLNHDAMYWYRQDPGQGLRLIYYSQIVNDFQKGDIAEGYSVSREKKESFPLTVTSAQKNPTAFYLCASSTRRDSVGEQYFGPGTRLTVT.

The chain employs TRBV18 and TRBJ2-3; 10 bases line up with TRBD2. Germline CDR1 KGHSH, CDR2 LQKENI. V shed 3 bases, J shed 3 bases, and the junction held 12 bases outside the gene matches. The CDR3 contains 18 residues. The CDR3 nucleotides read TGTGCCAGCTCACCTTCTGTGGCTAGCGGGAGTGGTACAGATACGCAGTATTTT. Protein sequence: CASSPSVASGSGTDTQYF.

This clone was seen a few times. In the same sample, other DNA sequences code for this CDR3. This chain connects TRBV6-1 to TRBJ1-2; a possible D gene is TRBD1 (6 bases). CDR3 length: 13 amino acids. Germline CDR1 is MNHNS and CDR2 is SASEGT. V lost 5 bases and J lost 2, with 9 bases in between. This CDR3 reads CASSLQGNYGYTF. The CDR3 DNA is TGTGCCAGCAGTCTTCAGGGGAACTATGGCTACACCTTC.

The rearrangement uses TRBV5-1 and TRBJ1-2; a possible D gene is TRBD1 (6 bases). Trimming stripped 0 bases from V and 1 base from J, with 13 bases between. CDR1 SGHRS and CDR2 YFSETQ come from the germline V gene. CDR3 length: 16 amino acids. The CDR3 loop reads CASSLVRGGDNYGYTF. The CDR3 DNA follows: TGCGCCAGCAGCTTGGTGAGAGGGGGAGATAACTATGGCTACACCTTC. The variable domain in full, with the rest retrieved from reference TRBV5-1 and TRBJ1-2, is KAGVTQTPRYLIKTRGQQVTLSCSPISGHRSVSWYQQTPGQGLQFLFEYFSETQRNKGNFPGRFSGRQFSNSRSEMNVSTLELGDSALYLCASSLVRGGDNYGYTFGSGTRLTVV.